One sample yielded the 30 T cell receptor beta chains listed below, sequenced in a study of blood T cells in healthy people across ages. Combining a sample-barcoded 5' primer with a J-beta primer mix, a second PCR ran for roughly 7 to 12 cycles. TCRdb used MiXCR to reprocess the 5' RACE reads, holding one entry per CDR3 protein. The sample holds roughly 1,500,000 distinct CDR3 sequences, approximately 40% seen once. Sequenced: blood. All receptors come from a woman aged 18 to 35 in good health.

CDR3 sequence (DNA): TGTGCCAGCTATGGAAAGGGGTTAAGCTATGGCTACACCTTC. Translating gives CASYGKGLSYGYTF. This sequence joins TRBV28 and TRBJ1-2; D is perhaps TRBD1 (5 bases). The V gene's germline CDR1 is MDHEN and CDR2 SYDVKM. This CDR3 is 14 amino acids long. V gave up 8 bases and J gave up 4 bases, with 17 bases separating them.

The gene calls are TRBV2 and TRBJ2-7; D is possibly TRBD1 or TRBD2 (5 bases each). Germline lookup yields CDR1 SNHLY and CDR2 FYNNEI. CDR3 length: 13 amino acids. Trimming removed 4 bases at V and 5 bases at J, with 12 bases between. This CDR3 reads CASSGGPAHEQYF. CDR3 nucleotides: TGTGCCAGCAGTGGGGGACCCGCTCACGAGCAGTACTTC.

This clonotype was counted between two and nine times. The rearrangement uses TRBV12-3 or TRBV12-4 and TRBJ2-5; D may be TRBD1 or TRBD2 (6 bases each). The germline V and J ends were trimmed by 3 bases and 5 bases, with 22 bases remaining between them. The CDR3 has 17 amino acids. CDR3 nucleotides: TGTGCCAGCAGTTTCTACGAGTTCAAGGGGGGCTCCGAGACCCAGTACTTC. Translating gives CASSFYEFKGGSETQYF.

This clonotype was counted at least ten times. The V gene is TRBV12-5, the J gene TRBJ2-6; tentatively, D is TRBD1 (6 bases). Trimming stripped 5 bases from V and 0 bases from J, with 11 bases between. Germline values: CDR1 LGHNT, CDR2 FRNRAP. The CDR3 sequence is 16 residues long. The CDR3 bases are TGTGCTAGTGGTAACACAGGGACCTCTGGGGCCAACGTCCTGACTTTC. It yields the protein CASGNTGTSGANVLTF.

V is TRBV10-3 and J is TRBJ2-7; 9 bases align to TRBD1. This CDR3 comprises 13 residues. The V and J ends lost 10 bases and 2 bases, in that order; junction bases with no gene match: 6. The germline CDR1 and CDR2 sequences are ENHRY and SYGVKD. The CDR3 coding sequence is TGTGCCACCACAGGGGGCGACCCCTACGAGCAGTACTTC. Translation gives CATTGGDPYEQYF.

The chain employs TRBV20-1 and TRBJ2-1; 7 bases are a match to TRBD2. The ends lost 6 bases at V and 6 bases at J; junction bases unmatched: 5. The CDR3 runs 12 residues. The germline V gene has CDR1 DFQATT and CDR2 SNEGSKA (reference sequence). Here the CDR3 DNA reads TGCAGTGCAACCCGGGAGGTCAATGAGCAGTTCTTC. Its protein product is CSATREVNEQFF.

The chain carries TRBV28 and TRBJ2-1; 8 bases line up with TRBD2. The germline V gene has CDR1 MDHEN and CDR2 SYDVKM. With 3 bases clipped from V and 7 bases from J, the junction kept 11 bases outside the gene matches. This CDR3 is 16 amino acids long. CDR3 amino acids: CASSFLGREAVNEQFF. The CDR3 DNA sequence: TGTGCCAGCAGTTTCCTGGGGCGGGAGGCGGTAAATGAGCAGTTCTTC.

CDR3 nucleotides: TGTGCCAGCAGCCGCCGACAGTACACCGGGGAGCTGTTTTTT. Encoded protein: CASSRRQYTGELFF. This chain joins TRBV4-2 and TRBJ2-2, with D perhaps matching TRBD1 (5 bases). Between the trimmed V and J ends, which lost 4 bases and 3 bases, there was a span of 9 bases. The germline gives CDR1 LGHNA, CDR2 YNFKEQ. CDR3 length: 14 residues.

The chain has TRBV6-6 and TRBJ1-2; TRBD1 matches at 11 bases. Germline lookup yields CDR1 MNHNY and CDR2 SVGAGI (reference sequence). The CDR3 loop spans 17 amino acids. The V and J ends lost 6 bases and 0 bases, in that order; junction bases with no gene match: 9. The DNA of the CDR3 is TGTGCCAGCAGAAGGGGACAGGGGGTCCTAGCTAACTATGGCTACACCTTC. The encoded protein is CASRRGQGVLANYGYTF.

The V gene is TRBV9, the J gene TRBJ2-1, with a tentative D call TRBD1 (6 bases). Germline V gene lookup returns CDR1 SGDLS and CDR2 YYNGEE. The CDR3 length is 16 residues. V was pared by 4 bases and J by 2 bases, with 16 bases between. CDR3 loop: CASSIYRDGAYNEQFF. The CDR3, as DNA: TGTGCCAGCAGCATATACAGGGACGGGGCCTACAATGAGCAGTTCTTC.

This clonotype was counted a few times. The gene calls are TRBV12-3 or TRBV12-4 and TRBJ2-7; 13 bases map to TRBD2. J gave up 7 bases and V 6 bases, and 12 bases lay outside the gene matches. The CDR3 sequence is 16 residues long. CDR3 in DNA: TGTGCCAGCAGCCCTCAACTAGCGGGGGGGCCTAATGAGCAGTACTTC. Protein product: CASSPQLAGGPNEQYF.

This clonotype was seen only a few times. In DNA form, the CDR3 reads TGTGCCAGCAGGGGCAGACTAGCCCTCACAGATACGCAGTATTTT. Residues: CASRGRLALTDTQYF. V usage is TRBV2 and J usage is TRBJ2-3, with TRBD2 matching over 7 bases. Losses at the gene ends were 6 bases for V and 2 bases for J; bases not matched to a gene: 8. The CDR3 is made up of 15 amino acids. The germline V gene has CDR1 SNHLY and CDR2 FYNNEI.

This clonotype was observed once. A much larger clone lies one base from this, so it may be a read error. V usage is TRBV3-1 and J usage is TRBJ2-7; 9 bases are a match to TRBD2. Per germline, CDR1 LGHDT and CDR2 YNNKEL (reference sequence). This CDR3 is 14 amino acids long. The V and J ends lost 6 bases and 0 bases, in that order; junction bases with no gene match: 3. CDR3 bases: TGTGCCAGCAGGAGGACTAGCGACTCCTACGAGCAGTACTTC. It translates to CASRRTSDSYEQYF.

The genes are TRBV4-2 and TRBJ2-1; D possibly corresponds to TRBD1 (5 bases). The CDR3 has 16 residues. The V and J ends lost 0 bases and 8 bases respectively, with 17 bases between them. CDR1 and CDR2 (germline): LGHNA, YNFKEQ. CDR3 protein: CASSQDRASLGDEQFF. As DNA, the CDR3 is TGTGCCAGCAGCCAAGATAGGGCCAGCCTAGGGGATGAGCAGTTCTTC.

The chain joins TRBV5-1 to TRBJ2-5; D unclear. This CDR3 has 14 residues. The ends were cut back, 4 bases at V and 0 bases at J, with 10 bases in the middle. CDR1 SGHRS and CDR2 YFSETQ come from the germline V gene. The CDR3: CASSIGRDQETQYF. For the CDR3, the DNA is TGCGCCAGCAGCATAGGACGCGACCAAGAGACCCAGTACTTC.

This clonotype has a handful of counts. The CDR3 spells CASSQDRPAATNEKLFF. The CDR3, as DNA: TGCGCCAGCAGCCAAGATCGCCCCGCCGCAACTAATGAAAAACTGTTTTTT. The rearrangement uses TRBV4-1 and TRBJ1-4; no firm D call. V was trimmed by 0 bases and J by 0 bases, leaving 11 bases between them. Germline V CDR1 and CDR2: MGHRA, YSYEKL. The CDR3 extends over 17 amino acids.

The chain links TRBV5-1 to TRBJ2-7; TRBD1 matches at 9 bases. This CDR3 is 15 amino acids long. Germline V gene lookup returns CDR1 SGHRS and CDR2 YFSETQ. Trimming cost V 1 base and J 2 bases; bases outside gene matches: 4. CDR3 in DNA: TGCGCCAGCAGCTTGTGGACAGGGGTTCCCTACGAGCAGTACTTC. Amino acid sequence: CASSLWTGVPYEQYF.

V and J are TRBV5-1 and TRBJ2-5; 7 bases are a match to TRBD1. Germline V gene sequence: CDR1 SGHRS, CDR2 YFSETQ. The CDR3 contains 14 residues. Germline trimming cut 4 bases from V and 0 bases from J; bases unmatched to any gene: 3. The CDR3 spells CASSVQGNQETQYF. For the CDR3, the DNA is TGCGCCAGCAGCGTACAGGGGAACCAAGAGACCCAGTACTTC.

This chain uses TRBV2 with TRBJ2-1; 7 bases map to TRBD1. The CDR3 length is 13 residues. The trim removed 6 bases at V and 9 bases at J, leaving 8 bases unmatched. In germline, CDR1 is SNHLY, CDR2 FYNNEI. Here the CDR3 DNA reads TGTGCCAGCAGCAGACAGGGCGGCGGTGAGCAGTTCTTC. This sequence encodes CASSRQGGGEQFF.

The DNA of the CDR3 is TGTGCCAGCAGTTACGTTAGCGGGAGGGGATCCTACAATGAGCAGTTCTTC. It codes for CASSYVSGRGSYNEQFF. The V and J genes are TRBV6-5 and TRBJ2-1; 11 nucleotides align to TRBD2. V trimming: 2 bases; J trimming: 1 base; junction bases outside the gene matches: 4. In germline, CDR1 is MNHEY, CDR2 SVGAGI. The CDR3 is 17 residues long.

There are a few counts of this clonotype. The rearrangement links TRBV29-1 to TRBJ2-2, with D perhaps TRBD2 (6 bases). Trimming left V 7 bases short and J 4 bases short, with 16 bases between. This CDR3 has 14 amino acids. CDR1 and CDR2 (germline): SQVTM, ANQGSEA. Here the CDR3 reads CSASTSTITGELFF. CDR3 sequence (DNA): TGCAGCGCCTCGACTAGTACGATCACCGGGGAGCTGTTTTTT.

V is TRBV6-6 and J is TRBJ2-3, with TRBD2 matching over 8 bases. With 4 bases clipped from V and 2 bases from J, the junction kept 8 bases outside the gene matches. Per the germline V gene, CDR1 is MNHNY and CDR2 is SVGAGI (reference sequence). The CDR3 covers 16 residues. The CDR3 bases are TGTGCCAGCAGTTTAACACTAGCGGAGTCCACAGATACGCAGTATTTT. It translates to CASSLTLAESTDTQYF.

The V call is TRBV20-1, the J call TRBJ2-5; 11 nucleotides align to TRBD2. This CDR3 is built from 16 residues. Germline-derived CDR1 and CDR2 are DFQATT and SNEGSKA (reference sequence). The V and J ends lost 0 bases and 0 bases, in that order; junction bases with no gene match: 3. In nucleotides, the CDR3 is TGCAGTGCTAGAGATTCTAGCGGGGGGTACCAAGAGACCCAGTACTTC. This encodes CSARDSSGGYQETQYF.

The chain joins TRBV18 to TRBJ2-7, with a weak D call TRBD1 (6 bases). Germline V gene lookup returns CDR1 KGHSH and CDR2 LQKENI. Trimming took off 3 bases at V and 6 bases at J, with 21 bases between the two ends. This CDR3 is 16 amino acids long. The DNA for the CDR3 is TGTGCCAGCTCACCGTCACAGGGCAAAATAAGCTCCGAGCAGTACTTC. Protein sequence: CASSPSQGKISSEQYF.

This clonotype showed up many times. CDR3 DNA sequence: TGTGCCAGCAGCCTCCGACCCGAGACCCAGTACTTC. It is translated as CASSLRPETQYF. The chain couples TRBV12-3 or TRBV12-4 to TRBJ2-5; no clear D. The V end was cut by 6 bases, the J end by 5 bases, with 10 bases between. CDR3 size: 12 residues.

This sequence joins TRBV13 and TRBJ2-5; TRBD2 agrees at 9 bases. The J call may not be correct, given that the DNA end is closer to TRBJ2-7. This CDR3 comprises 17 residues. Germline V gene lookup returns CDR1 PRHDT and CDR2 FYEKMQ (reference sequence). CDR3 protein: CASSLGKGLALAYEQYF. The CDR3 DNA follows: TGTGCCAGCAGCTTAGGGAAGGGACTAGCTTTGGCGTACGAGCAGTACTTC.

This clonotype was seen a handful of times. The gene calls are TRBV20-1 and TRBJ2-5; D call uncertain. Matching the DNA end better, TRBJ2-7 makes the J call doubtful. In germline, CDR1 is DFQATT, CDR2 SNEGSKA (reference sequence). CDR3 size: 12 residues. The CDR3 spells CSAREPYYEQYF. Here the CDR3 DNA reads TGCAGTGCTAGAGAGCCCTACTACGAGCAGTACTTC.

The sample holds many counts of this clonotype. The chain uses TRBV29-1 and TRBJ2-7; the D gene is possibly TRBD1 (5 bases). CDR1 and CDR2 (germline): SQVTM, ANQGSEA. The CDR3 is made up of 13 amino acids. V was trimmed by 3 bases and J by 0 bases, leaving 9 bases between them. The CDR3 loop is CSVEDTFSYEQYF. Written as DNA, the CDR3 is TGCAGCGTTGAGGACACGTTCTCCTACGAGCAGTACTTC.

The CDR3 region is CASSSNRDSSTDTQYF. The CDR3 region has the DNA TGTGCCAGCTCATCCAACCGGGACAGTAGCACAGATACGCAGTATTTT. The chain employs TRBV18 and TRBJ2-3; TRBD1 matches at 7 bases. The CDR3 contains 16 residues. V lost 5 bases and J lost 0; bases outside the gene matches: 8. Germline assignment: CDR1 KGHSH and CDR2 LQKENI.

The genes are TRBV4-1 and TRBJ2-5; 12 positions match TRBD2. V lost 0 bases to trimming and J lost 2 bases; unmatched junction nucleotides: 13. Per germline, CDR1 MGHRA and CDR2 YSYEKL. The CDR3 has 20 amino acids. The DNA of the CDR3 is TGCGCCAGCAGCCAAGATGCCCATCGACTAGCGGGGGCTCCTCAAGAGACCCAGTACTTC. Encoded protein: CASSQDAHRLAGAPQETQYF.